Shown below are 31 T cell receptor beta chains from a single sample sequenced in a study of blood T cell repertoires in COVID-19. Assay used: immunoSEQ multiplex PCR; TCRdb lists only in-frame clones, some missing. The sample consists of around 280,000 clones, under 90% of them appearing once. Material for sequencing was peripheral blood. Receptors were obtained from a woman aged 25 to 39 with COVID-19, enrolled during active disease.

Here the CDR3 reads CASSQNSRGTGGLAQYF. For the CDR3, the DNA is TGTGCCAGCAGCCAAAATTCAAGGGGGACAGGGGGGCTGGCGCAGTACTTC. The chain is built from TRBV4-2 and TRBJ2-7; 11 bases fit TRBD1. The ends lost 2 bases at V and 9 bases at J; junction bases unmatched: 15. The CDR3 consists of 17 residues. From germline, CDR1 is LGHNA and CDR2 YNFKEQ.

The count of this clone is one. The chain recombines TRBV4-1 with TRBJ1-1, with 9 bases that match TRBD1. Looked up from germline, CDR1 is MGHRA and CDR2 is YSYEKL. The CDR3 is 14 amino acids. With 5 bases clipped from V and 10 bases from J, the junction kept 11 bases outside the gene matches. The CDR3, as DNA: TGCGCCAGCAGCTTAGGGACAGGGACCACCACAGCTTTCTTT. Amino acids: CASSLGTGTTTAFF.

The chain combines TRBV19 with TRBJ1-4; no clear D. Looked up from germline, CDR1 is LNHDA and CDR2 is SQIVND (reference sequence). V was shortened by 3 bases and J by 7 bases, with 9 bases between the two germline ends. This CDR3 has 13 residues. CDR3 DNA sequence: TGTGCCAGTAGTATCCTTGTCGGTGAAAAACTGTTTTTT. This codes for CASSILVGEKLFF.

The chain recombines TRBV19 with TRBJ2-3; TRBD2 matches at 11 bases. The germline V gene encodes CDR1 LNHDA and CDR2 SQIVND (reference sequence). The CDR3 covers 16 residues. The V and J ends lost 3 bases and 2 bases, in that order; junction bases with no gene match: 4. The CDR3 protein is CASSITSGGLTDTQYF. The CDR3 nucleotides read TGTGCCAGTAGTATTACTAGCGGGGGCCTCACAGATACGCAGTATTTT. The full variable domain, with the rest looked up from reference TRBV19 and TRBJ2-3, is DGGITQSPKYLFRKEGQNVTLSCEQNLNHDAMYWYRQDPGQGLRLIYYSQIVNDFQKGDIAEGYSVSREKKESFPLTVTSAQKNPTAFYLCASSITSGGLTDTQYFGPGTRLTVL.

The chain employs TRBV4-1 and TRBJ1-1, with 10 bases lining up with TRBD1. This CDR3 comprises 20 residues. V was clipped by 3 bases and J by 3 bases; unmatched bases: 19. Per germline, CDR1 MGHRA and CDR2 YSYEKL. CDR3 region: CASSHLARDRGSRWDTEAFF. CDR3 nucleotide sequence: TGCGCCAGCAGCCATCTCGCCCGGGACAGGGGCTCCAGGTGGGACACTGAAGCTTTCTTT.

J is TRBJ2-7 and V is TRBV27; TRBD1 is a possible D gene (6 bases). V lost 6 bases and J lost 5, with 17 bases in between. In germline, CDR1 is MNHEY, CDR2 SMNVEV (reference sequence). The CDR3 totals 14 residues. CDR3 nucleotide sequence: TGTGCCAGCAGCCGCCAGGGGCGCACCCACGAGCAGTACTTC. The encoded protein is CASSRQGRTHEQYF.

The chain carries TRBV5-4 and TRBJ1-2, with TRBD1 matching over 7 bases. CDR3 length: 18 amino acids. Unmatched junction bases numbered 20, after V lost 3 bases and J lost 6 bases. CDR1 is SGHNT, CDR2 YYREEE, per germline (reference sequence). CDR3 in amino acids: CASSSIPIQRGPTHGYTF. CDR3 DNA: TGTGCCAGCAGCTCCATCCCGATCCAGAGGGGGCCTACTCATGGCTACACCTTC.

The CDR3 sequence: CASSEARGFDAYGYTF. CDR3 DNA: TGTGCCAGCAGTGAAGCGCGGGGGTTTGATGCTTATGGCTACACCTTC. The J gene is TRBJ1-2, the V gene TRBV6-1; D is possibly TRBD1 (5 bases). The CDR3 has 16 amino acids. Germline assignment: CDR1 MNHNS and CDR2 SASEGT. Trimming pared 0 bases from V and 5 bases from J, leaving 16 bases between.

This clone came up once. The CDR3, as DNA: TGTGCCAGCTCACCAACGCATAGCGCGGGGGGCTCCTACAATGAGCAGTTCTTC. Protein: CASSPTHSAGGSYNEQFF. This chain joins TRBV18 and TRBJ2-1; 8 nucleotides line up with TRBD2. The CDR3 runs 18 residues. Trimming at V came to 2 bases and at J to 0 bases, leaving 9 bases not matched to a gene. Germline values: CDR1 KGHSH, CDR2 LQKENI.

This chain connects TRBV2 to TRBJ2-5; 7 positions agree with TRBD2. Germline V gene data show CDR1 as SNHLY and CDR2 as FYNNEI. CDR3 size: 15 residues. The J segment lost 2 bases and the V segment lost 7 bases, leaving 10 bases of the junction unmatched. CDR3 sequence reads: CASTKGTTLQETQYF. CDR3 nucleotide sequence: TGTGCCAGCACCAAGGGGACTACCCTTCAAGAGACCCAGTACTTC.

The CDR3 sequence: CASSYMSKGANNEQFF. The CDR3 DNA is TGTGCCAGCAGTTACATGTCGAAGGGGGCCAACAATGAGCAGTTCTTC. This chain uses TRBV6-2 or TRBV6-3 with TRBJ2-1, with TRBD1 identical over 7 bases. This CDR3 is 16 amino acids long. Germline CDR1 is MNHEY and CDR2 is SVGEGT. Unmatched junction bases numbered 9, after V lost 2 bases and J lost 5 bases.

The gene calls are TRBV6-4 and TRBJ1-1; 8 positions match TRBD1. CDR1 and CDR2 from the germline V gene are MRHNA and SNTAGT. The CDR3 has 13 residues. The junction had 4 bases not matched to a gene; V was cut back by 6 bases and J by 4 bases. CDR3 region: CASRAQGGTEAFF. CDR3 sequence (DNA): TGTGCCAGCAGGGCACAGGGGGGCACTGAAGCTTTCTTT.

The V call is TRBV24-1, the J call TRBJ2-3; 10 nucleotides line up with TRBD1. The CDR3 consists of 17 residues. Unmatched junction bases numbered 8, after V lost 4 bases and J lost 2 bases. Germline-derived CDR1 and CDR2 are KGHDR and SFDVKD. As DNA, the CDR3 is TGTGCCACCAGTGACCCGGGGACAGGGGACCACACAGATACGCAGTATTTT. Amino acid sequence: CATSDPGTGDHTDTQYF.

The genes are TRBV15 and TRBJ2-3; D gene unclear. CDR3 length: 12 residues. Germline V gene data show CDR1 as LNHNV and CDR2 as YYDKDF (reference sequence). Trimming removed 3 bases from V and 5 bases from J, with 6 bases in between. The CDR3 DNA follows: TGTGCCACCAGCAGGCTCAGAGATACGCAGTATTTT. This sequence encodes CATSRLRDTQYF.

This chain joins TRBV6-5 and TRBJ1-2; tentative D call: TRBD1 (5 bases). Deletions cut 8 bases from V and 3 bases from J, with 13 bases between. The length of the CDR3 is 13 residues. The germline V gene encodes CDR1 MNHEY and CDR2 SVGAGI. The CDR3 loop reads CASWGWGDYGYTF. The CDR3 coding sequence is TGTGCCAGCTGGGGATGGGGGGACTATGGCTACACCTTC.

The rearrangement uses TRBV5-6 and TRBJ2-7, with D possibly being TRBD2 (6 bases). Germline CDR1 and CDR2: SGHDT and YYEEEE. Trimming took 0 bases from V and 2 from J, leaving 9 bases between them. The CDR3 spans 14 residues. The CDR3 nucleotides are TGTGCCAGCAGCTTGGGGTCGGGGGCCTACGAGCAGTACTTC. It specifies CASSLGSGAYEQYF. Based on the CDR3 plus reference TRBV5-6 and TRBJ2-7, the full variable domain is DAGVTQSPTHLIKTRGQQVTLRCSPKSGHDTVSWYQQALGQGPQFIFQYYEEEERQRGNFPDRFSGHQFPNYSSELNVNALLLGDSALYLCASSLGSGAYEQYFGPGTRLTVT.

The genes are TRBV6-5 and TRBJ2-7, with a weak D call TRBD1 (9 bases). With 6 bases removed from V and 3 bases from J, the gap between germline ends came to 15 bases. This CDR3 is 14 amino acids long. Germline CDR1 MNHEY, CDR2 SVGAGI. The CDR3 DNA sequence: TGTGCCAGCAGGATAGCGGGACAGGGCTACGAGCAGTACTTC. Translated: CASRIAGQGYEQYF.

This chain joins TRBV15 and TRBJ2-7, with TRBD1 matching 11 bases. Germline loops: CDR1 LNHNV, CDR2 YYDKDF (reference sequence). The CDR3 length is 16 residues. V lost 3 bases to trimming and J lost 1 base; unmatched junction nucleotides: 5. The CDR3 here is CATSSRGTGGSYEQYF. The CDR3 DNA follows: TGTGCCACCAGCAGTCGCGGGACAGGGGGATCCTACGAGCAGTACTTC.

This chain joins TRBV18 and TRBJ1-5; D uncertain. Germline assignment: CDR1 KGHSH and CDR2 LQKENI. V gave up 6 bases and J gave up 0 bases, with 15 bases separating them. This CDR3 has 16 residues. CDR3 in DNA: TGTGCCAGCTCCGCCCGGGAGCCCTATAGCAATCAGCCCCAGCATTTT. Translated: CASSAREPYSNQPQHF.

J is TRBJ2-3 and V is TRBV29-1; 10 bases are shared with TRBD2. The germline gives CDR1 SQVTM, CDR2 ANQGSEA. V trimming: 3 bases; J trimming: 4 bases; junction bases outside the gene matches: 4. CDR3 length: 14 residues. The CDR3 is CSVDGAGGADTQYF. The CDR3 DNA reads TGCAGCGTTGACGGAGCGGGGGGGGCAGATACGCAGTATTTT.

The chain joins TRBV19 to TRBJ2-3, with TRBD2 identical over 11 bases. The germline V gene has CDR1 LNHDA and CDR2 SQIVND (reference sequence). The CDR3 is made up of 14 amino acids. With V trimmed by 6 bases and J by 5 bases, 4 bases remained unmatched. CDR3 sequence reads: CASSNSGGEDTQYF. Here the CDR3 DNA reads TGTGCCAGTAGCAATAGCGGGGGGGAAGATACGCAGTATTTT. Full variable domain (rest looked up from reference TRBV19 and TRBJ2-3): DGGITQSPKYLFRKEGQNVTLSCEQNLNHDAMYWYRQDPGQGLRLIYYSQIVNDFQKGDIAEGYSVSREKKESFPLTVTSAQKNPTAFYLCASSNSGGEDTQYFGPGTRLTVL.

Points on this clone: Other DNA sequences in this sample translate to the same CDR3. CDR3 protein: CASSLGTGGYEQYF. The CDR3 nucleotides are TGCGCCAGCAGCTTGGGGACAGGGGGCTACGAGCAGTACTTC. The V gene is TRBV5-1, the J gene TRBJ2-7; the match to TRBD1 covers 10 bases. The junction had 0 bases not matched to a gene; V was cut back by 0 bases and J by 3 bases. CDR3 size: 14 residues. Per the germline V gene, CDR1 is SGHRS and CDR2 is YFSETQ.

The rearrangement links TRBV7-9 to TRBJ2-7; 11 nucleotides match TRBD2. This CDR3 region has 14 residues. With 7 bases clipped from V and 7 bases from J, the junction kept 9 bases outside the gene matches. Per germline, CDR1 SEHNR and CDR2 FQNEAQ (reference sequence). The CDR3 reads CASTQSSGGYEQYF. The CDR3 region has the DNA TGTGCCAGCACCCAATCTAGCGGGGGGTATGAGCAGTACTTC. Combining the CDR3 with reference TRBV7-9 and TRBJ2-7 gives the whole variable domain DTGVSQNPRHKITKRGQNVTFRCDPISEHNRLYWYRQTLGQGPEFLTYFQNEAQLEKSRLLSDRFSAERPKGSFSTLEIQRTEQGDSAMYLCASTQSSGGYEQYFGPGTRLTVT.

This chain connects TRBV5-1 to TRBJ1-1; 8 positions match TRBD1. Germline V gene lookup returns CDR1 SGHRS and CDR2 YFSETQ. This CDR3 has 16 amino acids. The junction had 11 bases not matched to a gene; V was cut back by 2 bases and J by 5 bases. The CDR3 DNA sequence: TGCGCCAGCAGCTTTCGAGGTGGACAGGGTCGGACTGAAGCTTTCTTT. Protein product: CASSFRGGQGRTEAFF.

The chain recombines TRBV2 with TRBJ2-2; D unclear. Germline loops: CDR1 SNHLY, CDR2 FYNNEI. The CDR3 runs to 15 residues. Trimming left V 4 bases short and J 2 bases short, with 11 bases between. The CDR3 region has the DNA TGTGCCAGCAGTGGGGCCAGATCCAACACCGGGGAGCTGTTTTTT. This codes for CASSGARSNTGELFF.

The genes are TRBV7-2 and TRBJ2-3; D gene ambiguous. The CDR3 loop spans 13 amino acids. From germline, CDR1 is SGHTA and CDR2 FQGNSA. The V end was cut by 3 bases, the J end by 2 bases, with 6 bases between. The CDR3 DNA sequence: TGTGCCAGCAGCTTCTTAAACACAGATACGCAGTATTTT. As protein: CASSFLNTDTQYF.

Note on this clone: Other nucleotide sequences from this sample produce the same CDR3. V gene TRBV9 combines with J gene TRBJ2-7, with TRBD1 matching 8 bases. This CDR3 spans 14 amino acids. V gave up 0 bases and J gave up 2 bases; unmatched junction bases: 1. Germline CDR1 reads SGDLS; CDR2 reads YYNGEE. The DNA of the CDR3 is TGTGCCAGCAGCGTAGGGACAGGGACCTACGAGCAGTACTTC. This encodes CASSVGTGTYEQYF. The full variable domain, its missing parts supplied by reference TRBV9 and TRBJ2-7, is DSGVTQTPKHLITATGQRVTLRCSPRSGDLSVYWYQQSLDQGLQFLIQYYNGEERAKGNILERFSAQQFPDLHSELNLSSLELGDSALYFCASSVGTGTYEQYFGPGTRLTVT.

The V and J genes are TRBV18 and TRBJ1-6; maybe TRBD1 (5 bases). The CDR3 loop spans 15 amino acids. The germline V gene has CDR1 KGHSH and CDR2 LQKENI. The V end was cut by 2 bases, the J end by 10 bases, with 15 bases between. The CDR3 DNA follows: TGTGCCAGCTCACCAAAGCGGGACTTGGGATCACCCCTCCACTTT. Translating it yields CASSPKRDLGSPLHF.

This clone was detected a few times. The chain links TRBV7-9 to TRBJ2-1, with a tentative D call TRBD1 (5 bases). V dropped 3 bases and J dropped 6 bases, with 12 bases sitting between them. CDR1 SEHNR and CDR2 FQNEAQ come from the germline V gene (reference sequence). The length of the CDR3 is 14 residues. This CDR3 reads CASSFPVRANEQFF. CDR3 sequence (DNA): TGTGCCAGCAGCTTTCCTGTCAGGGCCAATGAGCAGTTCTTC.

The V call is TRBV30, the J call TRBJ2-7; possible D gene TRBD1, 6 bases. The CDR3 length is 11 residues. Germline CDR1 is GTSNPN and CDR2 is SVGIG (reference sequence). V was clipped by 5 bases and J by 2 bases, with 7 bases between them. The CDR3 DNA reads TGTGCCTGGGGGGACACCTACGAGCAGTACTTC. Its protein product is CAWGDTYEQYF.

The rearrangement links TRBV13 to TRBJ2-7; possible D gene TRBD2, 6 bases. Trimming took 2 bases from V and 2 from J, leaving 16 bases between them. Germline V gene data show CDR1 as PRHDT and CDR2 as FYEKMQ (reference sequence). The CDR3 totals 16 residues. CDR3 sequence reads: CASSLIRGDHPYEQYF. The DNA for the CDR3 is TGTGCCAGCAGCTTAATCCGCGGGGACCACCCCTACGAGCAGTACTTC. Based on the CDR3 plus reference TRBV13 and TRBJ2-7, the full variable domain is AAGVIQSPRHLIKEKRETATLKCYPIPRHDTVYWYQQGPGQDPQFLISFYEKMQSDKGSIPDRFSAQQFSDYHSELNMSSLELGDSALYFCASSLIRGDHPYEQYFGPGTRLTVT.